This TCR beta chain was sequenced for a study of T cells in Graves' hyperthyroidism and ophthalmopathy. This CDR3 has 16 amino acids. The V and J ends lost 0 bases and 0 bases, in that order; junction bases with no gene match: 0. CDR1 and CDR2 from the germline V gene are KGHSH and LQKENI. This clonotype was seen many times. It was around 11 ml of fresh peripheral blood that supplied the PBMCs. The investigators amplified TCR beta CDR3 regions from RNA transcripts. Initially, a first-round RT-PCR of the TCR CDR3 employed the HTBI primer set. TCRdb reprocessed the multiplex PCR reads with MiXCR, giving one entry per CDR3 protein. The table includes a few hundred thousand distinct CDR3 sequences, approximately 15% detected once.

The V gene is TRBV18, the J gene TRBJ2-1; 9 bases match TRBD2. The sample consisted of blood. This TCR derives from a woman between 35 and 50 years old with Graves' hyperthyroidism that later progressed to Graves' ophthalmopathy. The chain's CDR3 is CASSPPSGSSYNEQFF. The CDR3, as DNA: TGTGCCAGCTCACCACCTAGCGGGAGCTCCTACAATGAGCAGTTCTTC. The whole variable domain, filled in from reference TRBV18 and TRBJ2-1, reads NAGVMQNPRHLVRRRGQEARLRCSPMKGHSHVYWYRQLPEEGLKFMVYLQKENIIDESGMPKERFSAEFPKEGPSILRIQQVVRGDSAAYFCASSPPSGSSYNEQFFGPGTRLTVL.